These 16 T cell receptor beta chains were sequenced from one sample in a study of CD8+ T cells in alopecia areata. The treatment denotes: oral pan-JAK inhibitor, 5-10 mg twice daily. TCR sequencing used cDNA made by reverse transcription of extracted RNA. Clones were read by immunoSEQ multiplex PCR, and TCRdb kept only the in-frame ones, dropping some. There are 150,000 or so clones in the sample; about 51% occur only once, and around 15% lies in the top ten. The specimen was CD8+ T cells sorted from blood, collected at week 4, from a patient treated with tofacitinib. The receptors originated from a human donor with alopecia areata.

The V call is TRBV2, the J call TRBJ1-1; D remains unclear. Germline lookup yields CDR1 SNHLY and CDR2 FYNNEI. The V gene lost 11 bases and the J gene lost 0 bases, with 13 bases spanning the gap. The CDR3 is 13 residues long. The CDR3 protein is CADLGTMNTEAFF. In DNA form, the CDR3 reads TGTGCCGATCTTGGAACCATGAACACTGAAGCTTTCTTT. The variable domain in full, completed from reference TRBV2 and TRBJ1-1, reads EPEVTQTPSHQVTQMGQEVILRCVPISNHLYFYWYRQILGQKVEFLVSFYNNEISEKSEIFDDQFSVERPDGSNFTLKIRSTKLEDSAMYFCADLGTMNTEAFFGQGTRLTVV.

This clone was picked up a small number of times. The CDR3 DNA follows: TGTGCCAGCAGCGCCGGAGGCTACGAGCAGTACTTC. It specifies CASSAGGYEQYF. The chain carries TRBV13 and TRBJ2-7, with a weak D call TRBD2 (5 bases). CDR3 size: 12 residues. The V gene's germline CDR1 is PRHDT and CDR2 FYEKMQ (reference sequence). V lost 5 bases, J lost 3 bases, and 8 bases lay in between.

J is TRBJ2-5 and V is TRBV7-9; a possible D gene is TRBD1 (5 bases). The germline V gene encodes CDR1 SEHNR and CDR2 FQNEAQ (reference sequence). The V and J ends lost 5 bases and 2 bases respectively, with 15 bases between them. CDR3 length: 15 amino acids. CDR3 nucleotides: TGTGCCAGCAGCCCTGGGGCAGGGCCACAAGAGACCCAGTACTTC. It yields the protein CASSPGAGPQETQYF.

This clone has only a few counts. The J gene is TRBJ2-7, the V gene TRBV27; D may match TRBD1 or TRBD2 (6 bases each). There are 13 residues in the CDR3. The germline CDR1 and CDR2 sequences are MNHEY and SMNVEV (reference sequence). V was shortened by 6 bases and J by 3 bases, with 12 bases between the two germline ends. The CDR3 is CASRGGRHYEQYF. CDR3 DNA sequence: TGTGCCAGCAGGGGGGGCAGGCACTACGAGCAGTACTTC.

This clone was seen a few times. The chain uses TRBV6-4 and TRBJ2-2; D may correspond to TRBD1 or TRBD2 (5 bases each). Germline V gene sequence: CDR1 MRHNA, CDR2 SNTAGT. V lost 4 bases and J 3 bases, leaving 6 bases between the germline ends. This CDR3 is 13 amino acids long. The CDR3 is CASSGGDTGELFF. DNA for the CDR3: TGTGCCAGCAGTGGAGGGGACACCGGGGAGCTGTTTTTT.

The J gene is TRBJ1-1, the V gene TRBV4-1; 7 bases agree with TRBD1. With V trimmed by 1 base and J by 1 base, 3 bases remained unmatched. This CDR3 contains 15 residues. Germline V gene lookup returns CDR1 MGHRA and CDR2 YSYEKL. The CDR3 protein is CASSQVGQANTEAFF. CDR3 bases: TGCGCCAGCAGCCAAGTAGGACAGGCGAACACTGAAGCTTTCTTT.

The chain employs TRBV5-1 and TRBJ2-7; D may be TRBD1 or TRBD2 (5 bases each). CDR1 SGHRS and CDR2 YFSETQ come from the germline V gene. The CDR3 is made up of 15 amino acids. V gave up 4 bases and J gave up 0 bases, with 14 bases separating them. CDR3 in DNA: TGCGCCAGCAGCCAAGGGGACGTTCCCTCCTACGAGCAGTACTTC. This encodes CASSQGDVPSYEQYF. The whole variable domain, remainder taken from reference TRBV5-1 and TRBJ2-7, is KAGVTQTPRYLIKTRGQQVTLSCSPISGHRSVSWYQQTPGQGLQFLFEYFSETQRNKGNFPGRFSGRQFSNSRSEMNVSTLELGDSALYLCASSQGDVPSYEQYFGPGTRLTVT.

The V gene is TRBV29-1, the J gene TRBJ2-1; D perhaps matches TRBD2 (5 bases). Trimming cost V 5 bases and J 1 base, with 15 bases left between them. Germline V lookup: CDR1 SQVTM, CDR2 ANQGSEA. The CDR3 is 15 amino acids. This CDR3 is CSVNTRGISYNEQFF. The DNA of the CDR3 is TGCAGCGTTAACACCAGAGGGATATCCTACAATGAGCAGTTCTTC.

The V gene is TRBV5-1, the J gene TRBJ2-5; no clear D. With 1 base removed from V and 3 bases from J, the gap between germline ends came to 4 bases. The germline V gene encodes CDR1 SGHRS and CDR2 YFSETQ. The CDR3 consists of 12 residues. This chain's CDR3 is CASSLPEETQYF. The CDR3 DNA reads as TGCGCCAGCAGCTTGCCGGAAGAGACCCAGTACTTC. The variable domain in full, completed from reference TRBV5-1 and TRBJ2-5, reads KAGVTQTPRYLIKTRGQQVTLSCSPISGHRSVSWYQQTPGQGLQFLFEYFSETQRNKGNFPGRFSGRQFSNSRSEMNVSTLELGDSALYLCASSLPEETQYFGPGTRLLVL.

The CDR3 is CASSLGTGNNQPQHF. CDR3 DNA sequence: TGTGCCAGCAGCCTCGGGACAGGGAATAATCAGCCCCAGCATTTT. The chain has TRBV13 and TRBJ1-5; 9 positions match TRBD1. V lost 5 bases to trimming and J lost 4 bases; unmatched junction nucleotides: 6. Germline loops: CDR1 PRHDT, CDR2 FYEKMQ (reference sequence). This CDR3 is 15 amino acids long.

This chain links TRBV7-8 with TRBJ2-1; the D gene is possibly TRBD1 (6 bases). CDR3 length equals 12 residues. Germline lookup yields CDR1 SGHVS and CDR2 FQNEAQ. V dropped 5 bases and J dropped 8 bases, with 10 bases sitting between them. The CDR3 reads CASSLYRDEQFF. CDR3 nucleotide sequence: TGTGCCAGCAGCCTGTACAGGGATGAGCAGTTCTTC.

Only a few counts were recorded for this clone. The chain joins TRBV7-9 to TRBJ2-7, with a possible D match to TRBD1 (6 bases). Germline loops: CDR1 SEHNR, CDR2 FQNEAQ (reference sequence). V dropped 4 bases and J dropped 5 bases, with 15 bases sitting between them. The CDR3 length is 14 residues. The DNA of the CDR3 is TGTGCCAGCAGCTCCGGGCCTAACAGGGACGAGCAGTACTTC. This translates into CASSSGPNRDEQYF.

This clone was seen a handful of times. The rearrangement uses TRBV7-9 and TRBJ2-3; 8 bases agree with TRBD2. In germline, CDR1 is SEHNR, CDR2 FQNEAQ (reference sequence). CDR3 size: 14 residues. The CDR3 nucleotides are TGTGCGTCGGGCGCGGGGGGAGGCACAGATACGCAGTATTTT. Translating it yields CASGAGGGTDTQYF.

The chain employs TRBV7-9 and TRBJ1-2; possibly TRBD1 for D (6 bases). Germline CDR1 and CDR2: SEHNR and FQNEAQ (reference sequence). This CDR3 has 15 residues. Trimming cost V 1 base and J 5 bases, with 14 bases left between them. The CDR3 sequence is CASSLGQGSVYGYTF. CDR3 sequence (DNA): TGTGCCAGCAGCTTAGGCCAGGGGTCTGTTTATGGCTACACCTTC.

This chain connects TRBV13 to TRBJ2-7; 9 bases match TRBD2. Germline V gene data show CDR1 as PRHDT and CDR2 as FYEKMQ (reference sequence). The CDR3 is 14 amino acids. After removal of 5 bases from V and 0 bases from J, the junction contained 2 bases not matched to a gene. CDR3 protein: CASSLAGNSYEQYF. CDR3 nucleotide sequence: TGTGCCAGCAGCCTAGCGGGGAACTCCTACGAGCAGTACTTC.

This rearrangement joins TRBV5-1 to TRBJ1-6; weak D call: TRBD1 (6 bases). There are 15 residues in the CDR3. The V gene's germline CDR1 is SGHRS and CDR2 YFSETQ. V lost 3 bases and J 8 bases, leaving 15 bases between the germline ends. CDR3 sequence (DNA): TGCGCCAGCAGCTCCGACGGGGGGGCCGATTCACCCCTCCACTTT. It translates to CASSSDGGADSPLHF.